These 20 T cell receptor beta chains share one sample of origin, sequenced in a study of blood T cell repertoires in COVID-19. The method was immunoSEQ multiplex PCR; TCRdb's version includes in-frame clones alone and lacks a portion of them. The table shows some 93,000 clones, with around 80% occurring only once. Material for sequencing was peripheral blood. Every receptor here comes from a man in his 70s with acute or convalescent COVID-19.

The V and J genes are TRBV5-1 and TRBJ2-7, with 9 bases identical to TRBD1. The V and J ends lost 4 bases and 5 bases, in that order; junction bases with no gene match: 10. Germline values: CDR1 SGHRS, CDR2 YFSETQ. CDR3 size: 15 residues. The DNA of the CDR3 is TGCGCCAGCAGCCTGACCCGGACAGGGGAGGACGAGCAGTACTTC. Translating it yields CASSLTRTGEDEQYF.

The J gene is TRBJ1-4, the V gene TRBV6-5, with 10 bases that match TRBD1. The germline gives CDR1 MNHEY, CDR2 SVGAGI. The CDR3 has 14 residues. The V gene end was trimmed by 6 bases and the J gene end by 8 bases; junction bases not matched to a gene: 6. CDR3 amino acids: CASRGTGAGEKLFF. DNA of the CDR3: TGTGCCAGCAGGGGGACAGGGGCGGGAGAAAAACTGTTTTTT.

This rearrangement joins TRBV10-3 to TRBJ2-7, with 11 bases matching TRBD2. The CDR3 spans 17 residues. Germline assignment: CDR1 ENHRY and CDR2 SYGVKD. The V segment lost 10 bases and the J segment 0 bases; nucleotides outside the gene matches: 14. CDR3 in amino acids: CATKSEKLAGGSYEQYF. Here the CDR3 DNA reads TGTGCCACTAAGTCGGAAAAGCTAGCGGGAGGCTCCTACGAGCAGTACTTC.

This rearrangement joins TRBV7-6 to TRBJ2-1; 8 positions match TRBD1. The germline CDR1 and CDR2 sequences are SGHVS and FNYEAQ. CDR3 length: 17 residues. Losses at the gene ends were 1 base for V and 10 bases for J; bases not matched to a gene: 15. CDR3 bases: TGTGCCAGCAGCTTAGAGGGTTGGCTTGGGACAGGCGGGGAGCAGTTCTTC. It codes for CASSLEGWLGTGGEQFF.

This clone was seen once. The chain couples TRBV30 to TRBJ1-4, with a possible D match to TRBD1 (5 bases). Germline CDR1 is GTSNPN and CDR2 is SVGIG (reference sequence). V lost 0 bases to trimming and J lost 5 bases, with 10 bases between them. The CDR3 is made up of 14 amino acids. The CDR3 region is CAWSVQAPNEKLFF. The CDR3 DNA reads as TGTGCCTGGAGTGTACAGGCACCCAATGAAAAACTGTTTTTT.

CDR3 region: CASSPQGAGSGANVLTF. In nucleotides, the CDR3 is TGTGCCAGCTCACCGCAGGGGGCGGGCTCTGGGGCCAACGTCCTGACTTTC. The V call is TRBV18, the J call TRBJ2-6, with TRBD1 identical over 8 bases. Trimming at V came to 3 bases and at J to 0 bases, leaving 4 bases not matched to a gene. CDR1 is KGHSH and CDR2 is LQKENI in the germline V gene. The CDR3 loop spans 17 amino acids.

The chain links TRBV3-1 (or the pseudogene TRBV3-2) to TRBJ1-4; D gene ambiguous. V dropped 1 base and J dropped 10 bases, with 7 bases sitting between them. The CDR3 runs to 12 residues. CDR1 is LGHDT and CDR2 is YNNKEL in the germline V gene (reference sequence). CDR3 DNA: TGTGCCAGCAGCCAAGCGGGAGGAAAACTGTTTTTT. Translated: CASSQAGGKLFF.

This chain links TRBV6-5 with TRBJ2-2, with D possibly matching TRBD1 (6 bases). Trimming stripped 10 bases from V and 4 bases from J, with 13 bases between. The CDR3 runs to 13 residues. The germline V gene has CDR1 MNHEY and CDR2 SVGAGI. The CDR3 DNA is TGTGCCATCCGGACAGCCCTCACCGGGGAGCTGTTTTTT. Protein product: CAIRTALTGELFF.

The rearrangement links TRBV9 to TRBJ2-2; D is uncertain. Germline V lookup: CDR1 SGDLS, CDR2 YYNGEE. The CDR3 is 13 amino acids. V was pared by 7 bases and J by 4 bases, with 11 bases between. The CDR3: CASLDSATGELFF. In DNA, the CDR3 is TGTGCCAGCTTAGACTCCGCCACCGGGGAGCTGTTTTTT.

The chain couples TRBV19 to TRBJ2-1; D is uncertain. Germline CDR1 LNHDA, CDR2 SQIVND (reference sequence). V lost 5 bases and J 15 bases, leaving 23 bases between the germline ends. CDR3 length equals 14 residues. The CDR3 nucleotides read TGTGCCAGTAGTTCTTCCTCGTCTGGCAGCGATTGGTTCTTC. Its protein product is CASSSSSSGSDWFF.

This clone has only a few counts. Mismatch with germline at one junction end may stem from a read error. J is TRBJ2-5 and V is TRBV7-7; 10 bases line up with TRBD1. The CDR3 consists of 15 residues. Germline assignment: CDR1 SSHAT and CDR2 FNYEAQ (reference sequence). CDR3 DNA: TGTGCTAGCAGCTTAGGGACAGGGGTTTCGGAGACCCAGTACTTC. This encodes CASSLGTGVSETQYF.

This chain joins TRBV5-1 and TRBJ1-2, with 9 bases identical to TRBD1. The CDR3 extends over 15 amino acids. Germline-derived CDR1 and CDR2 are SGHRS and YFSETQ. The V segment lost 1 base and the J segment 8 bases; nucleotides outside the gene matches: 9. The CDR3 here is CASSLTGGDPRGYTF. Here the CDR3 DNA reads TGCGCCAGCAGCTTGACAGGGGGCGATCCCCGAGGCTACACCTTC.

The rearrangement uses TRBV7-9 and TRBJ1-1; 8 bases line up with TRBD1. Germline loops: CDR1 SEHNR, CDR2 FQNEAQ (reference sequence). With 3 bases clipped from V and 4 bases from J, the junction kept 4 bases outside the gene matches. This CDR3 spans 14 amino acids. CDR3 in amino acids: CASSFPDRATEAFF. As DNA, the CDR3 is TGTGCCAGCAGCTTCCCGGACAGGGCCACTGAAGCTTTCTTT.

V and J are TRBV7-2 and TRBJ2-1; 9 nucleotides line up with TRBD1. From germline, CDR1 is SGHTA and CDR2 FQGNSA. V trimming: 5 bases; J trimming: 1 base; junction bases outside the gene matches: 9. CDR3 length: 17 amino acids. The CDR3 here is CASSARTGGYSYNEQFF. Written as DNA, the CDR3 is TGTGCCAGCAGCGCCCGAACAGGGGGCTATTCCTACAATGAGCAGTTCTTC.

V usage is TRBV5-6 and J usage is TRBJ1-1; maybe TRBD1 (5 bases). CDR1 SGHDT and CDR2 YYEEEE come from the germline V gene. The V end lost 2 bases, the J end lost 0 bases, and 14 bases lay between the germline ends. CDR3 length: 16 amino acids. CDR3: CASSFWAGQVNTEAFF. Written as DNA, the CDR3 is TGTGCCAGCAGCTTTTGGGCGGGGCAGGTGAACACTGAAGCTTTCTTT. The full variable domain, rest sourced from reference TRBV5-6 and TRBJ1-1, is DAGVTQSPTHLIKTRGQQVTLRCSPKSGHDTVSWYQQALGQGPQFIFQYYEEEERQRGNFPDRFSGHQFPNYSSELNVNALLLGDSALYLCASSFWAGQVNTEAFFGQGTRLTVV.

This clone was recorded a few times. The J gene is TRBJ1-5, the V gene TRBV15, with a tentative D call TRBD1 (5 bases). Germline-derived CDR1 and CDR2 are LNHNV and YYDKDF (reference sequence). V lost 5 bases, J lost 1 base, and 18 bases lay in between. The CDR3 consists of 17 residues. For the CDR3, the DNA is TGTGCCACCAGCTTCCGACCCGGGGGGTTCAGCAATCAGCCCCAGCATTTT. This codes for CATSFRPGGFSNQPQHF.

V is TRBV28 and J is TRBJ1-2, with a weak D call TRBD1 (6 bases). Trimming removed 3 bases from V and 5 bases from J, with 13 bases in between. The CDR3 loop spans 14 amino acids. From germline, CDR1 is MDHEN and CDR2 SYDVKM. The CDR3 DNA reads TGTGCCAGCAGTTTGATGGGGGCTCCATATGGCTACACCTTC. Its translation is CASSLMGAPYGYTF.

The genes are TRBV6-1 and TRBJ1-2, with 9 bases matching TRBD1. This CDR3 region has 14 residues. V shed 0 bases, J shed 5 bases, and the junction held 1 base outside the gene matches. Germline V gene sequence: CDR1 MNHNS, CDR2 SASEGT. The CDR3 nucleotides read TGTGCCAGCAGTGAAGCGGGACAGGGTTATGGCTACACCTTC. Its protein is CASSEAGQGYGYTF.

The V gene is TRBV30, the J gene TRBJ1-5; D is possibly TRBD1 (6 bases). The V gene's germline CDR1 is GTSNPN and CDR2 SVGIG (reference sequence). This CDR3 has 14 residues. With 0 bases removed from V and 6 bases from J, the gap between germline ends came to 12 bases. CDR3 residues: CAWSVQQGPQPQHF. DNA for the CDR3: TGTGCCTGGAGTGTACAACAGGGACCTCAGCCCCAGCATTTT.

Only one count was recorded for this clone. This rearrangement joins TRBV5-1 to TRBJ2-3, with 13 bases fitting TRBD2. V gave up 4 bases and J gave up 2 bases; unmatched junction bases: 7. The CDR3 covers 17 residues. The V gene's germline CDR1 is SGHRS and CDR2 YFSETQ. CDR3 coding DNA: TGCGCCAGCAGCCCAGAGACTAGCGGGGGGCCCACAGATACGCAGTATTTT. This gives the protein CASSPETSGGPTDTQYF. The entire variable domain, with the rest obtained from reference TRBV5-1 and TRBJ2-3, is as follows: KAGVTQTPRYLIKTRGQQVTLSCSPISGHRSVSWYQQTPGQGLQFLFEYFSETQRNKGNFPGRFSGRQFSNSRSEMNVSTLELGDSALYLCASSPETSGGPTDTQYFGPGTRLTVL.